This T cell receptor beta chain was retrieved from a study of blood T cell repertoires in COVID-19 (dated by TCRdb to between 2020 and 2021). With respect to the entire study: Samples covering the acute and convalescent phases of COVID-19 were provided by collaborators in the United States, Italy and Spain. The dataset comprised deeply sampled blood TCRbeta repertoires from subjects exposed to, actively infected with, or recovered from COVID-19. The prospective study material was composed of cDNA or gDNA derived from T cells, B-cell-depleted T cells, or PBMCs. The repertoires were made available in a free public database intended to serve as a resource for research on the immune response to SARS-CoV-2. Samples came from the ongoing ImmuneRACE study (first 160 participants) plus 1,254 subjects from 6 global collaborators. A de-identified subject ID, COVID-19 status, age in years and sex were almost always included in the sample metadata. HLA class I and class II types, where available, came from metadata supplied by the sample provider rather than from assay-based typing.

What the research found in general, with its limitations: The quantity of clinical and demographic metadata differed by source and by participant and was supplied without curation.

In Seattle, one collaborating source enrolled patients while the infection was active and tracked those patients longitudinally over the course of disease. Whole blood was collected in K2EDTA tubes by collaborating institutions according to the institutions' own protocols. For TCRbeta analysis, collaborators shipped samples in one of three forms: frozen whole blood, isolated PBMCs, or DNA extracted from either of those sample types. The immunoSEQ Assay, a bias-controlled multiplex PCR, was used to amplify TCRbeta CDR3 regions from genomic DNA. The published analysis was carried out like this. The number of nucleated cells in each sample was estimated from the amplification of reference gene primers within the assay. To quantify the absolute abundance of each unique TCRbeta CDR3 rearrangement, sequence reads were collapsed and filtered. For each sample, productive Simpson clonality was calculated by taking the square root of Simpson's diversity index across productive rearrangements. TCRdb provides this immuneACCESS table in a form limited to in-frame rearrangements. Some clones are lacking; in checked studies, under half of them reflect an unresolved V gene, and why the rest are absent is not known. For V, J and clone size, that table is used; D and trimming come from the DNA. The sample data list around 190,000 clones, and about 88% of these were observed just once. The ten top clones hold about a sixth of the sample.

As concerns this clone: This receptor's antigen is unknown. No base quality values were provided; no much bigger clone lies one nucleotide off.

Sequencing input: peripheral blood. This TCR derives from a man aged 45 to 65 with COVID-19, enrolled during active disease.

The CDR3 region reads CASSLAGQTYNEQFF. Here is the DNA: TGTGCCAGCAGCTTAGCAGGACAGACCTACAATGAGCAGTTCTTC. The sequence links TRBV11-1 to TRBJ2-1; the D region possibly corresponds to TRBD1 (6 bases align). The CDR3 numbers 15 residues from cysteine through phenylalanine. The read is trimmed to its CDR3 DNA, 45 bases read in frame from base 1. The junction carries 8 bases between V and J, which are trimmed by 0 bases and 2 bases respectively. CDR1 SGHAT and CDR2 FQDESV were looked up in the germline V gene (reference sequence).